A single sample is the source of the 15 T cell receptor beta chains below, sequenced in a study of blood T cells in healthy people across ages. Then a second PCR, running roughly 7 to 11 cycles, was carried out with a sample-barcoded 5' primer and a J-beta primer mix. TCRdb re-called the 5' RACE reads through MiXCR, storing one row per CDR3 protein. The sample has about 540,000 distinct CDR3 sequences; nearly 25% are singletons. This same sample was also part of a study on T cells of mothers and their children.

The sequenced sample consisted of blood. These receptors originate from a boy between 5 and 17 years old in good health.

This clonotype was counted a few times. This chain links TRBV19 with TRBJ2-1, with TRBD2 matching over 8 bases. CDR1 and CDR2 from the germline V gene are LNHDA and SQIVND (reference sequence). V trimming: 3 bases; J trimming: 9 bases; junction bases outside the gene matches: 13. CDR3 size: 16 residues. The CDR3 here is CASSMASGPLWGEQFF. For the CDR3, the DNA is TGTGCCAGTAGTATGGCTAGCGGGCCCCTTTGGGGTGAGCAGTTCTTC.

This chain links TRBV9 with TRBJ2-1; either TRBD1 or TRBD2 may supply D (6 bases each). The V end was cut by 5 bases, the J end by 4 bases, with 19 bases between. Per germline, CDR1 SGDLS and CDR2 YYNGEE. CDR3 length equals 16 residues. This chain's CDR3 is CASSEGGEVRYNEQFF. In DNA form, the CDR3 reads TGTGCCAGCAGTGAGGGGGGCGAAGTCCGTTACAATGAGCAGTTCTTC.

This clonotype has just a few counts. The chain couples TRBV12-3 or TRBV12-4 to TRBJ1-2; D is perhaps TRBD1 (5 bases). CDR3 length: 13 residues. The V end lost 8 bases, the J end lost 4 bases, and 14 bases lay between the germline ends. The CDR3 DNA reads TGTGCCAGCGGCCGAACGGGGGGCTATGGCTACACCTTC. Residues: CASGRTGGYGYTF.

This rearrangement joins TRBV9 to TRBJ2-1; D possibly matches TRBD1 or TRBD2 (6 bases each). V lost 4 bases and J lost 13, with 12 bases in between. Germline CDR1 is SGDLS and CDR2 is YYNGEE. The CDR3 sequence is 11 residues long. In DNA form, the CDR3 reads TGTGCCAGCAGCCCTGGGGGGCACCAGTTCTTC. This translates into CASSPGGHQFF.

This clonotype was recorded a few times. The DNA for the CDR3 is TGCAGCGTTGTTTTCCTGACAGGGCCTGAAGCTTTCTTT. Translated, it gives CSVVFLTGPEAFF. The chain couples TRBV29-1 to TRBJ1-1; 7 bases agree with TRBD1. Per germline, CDR1 SQVTM and CDR2 ANQGSEA. V trimming: 4 bases; J trimming: 6 bases; junction bases outside the gene matches: 8. This CDR3 has 13 amino acids.

This clonotype showed up many times. The CDR3 sequence is CASSLGYGETQYF. In nucleotides, the CDR3 is TGTGCCAGCAGCTTAGGATATGGCGAGACCCAGTACTTC. The chain uses TRBV7-2 and TRBJ2-5; D gene ambiguous. CDR1 and CDR2 (germline): SGHTA, FQGNSA. V lost 1 base to trimming and J lost 5 bases, with 8 bases between them. The CDR3 loop spans 13 amino acids.

Written as DNA, the CDR3 is TGTGCCAGCAGCATCGACACGGCAAATACGCCCCAGCATTTT. Residues: CASSIDTANTPQHF. This sequence joins TRBV7-9 and TRBJ1-5; D not certain. The ends were cut back, 5 bases at V and 9 bases at J, with 17 bases in the middle. The CDR3 sequence is 14 residues long. CDR1 and CDR2 from the germline V gene are SEHNR and FQNEAQ (reference sequence).

This clonotype was counted between two and nine times. The genes are TRBV18 and TRBJ1-1; D gene ambiguous. The CDR3 contains 16 residues. Trimming left V 0 bases short and J 2 bases short, with 13 bases between. CDR1 is KGHSH and CDR2 is LQKENI in the germline V gene. The CDR3 region has the DNA TGTGCCAGCTCACCACCGTCTGTGGCACGTAACACTGAAGCTTTCTTT. Protein sequence: CASSPPSVARNTEAFF.

The CDR3 sequence is CASSYDREDTIYF. CDR3 nucleotides: TGTGCCAGCAGCTACGACAGGGAGGACACCATATATTTT. V gene TRBV7-6 combines with J gene TRBJ1-3; 7 nucleotides align to TRBD1. The CDR3 has 13 amino acids. Losses at the gene ends were 4 bases for V and 8 bases for J; bases not matched to a gene: 5. Germline CDR1 SGHVS, CDR2 FNYEAQ.

The chain uses TRBV5-6 and TRBJ1-1; a possible D gene is TRBD1 (5 bases). The CDR3 extends over 14 amino acids. Germline assignment: CDR1 SGHDT and CDR2 YYEEEE. Trimming left V 0 bases short and J 1 base short, with 7 bases between. CDR3 amino acids: CASSLGQRNTEAFF. The CDR3 DNA reads TGTGCCAGCAGCTTGGGACAGCGGAACACTGAAGCTTTCTTT.

The chain links TRBV20-1 to TRBJ2-5, with D possibly TRBD2 on 5 matching bases. The end of the DNA fits TRBJ2-7 better, so the J call may be wrong. Germline CDR1 and CDR2: DFQATT and SNEGSKA (reference sequence). The CDR3 length is 13 residues. The CDR3 protein is CSARDVRDYEQYF. CDR3 coding DNA: TGCAGTGCTAGAGATGTGAGGGATTACGAGCAGTACTTC.

This clonotype was seen only a few times. The chain couples TRBV11-2 to TRBJ1-2; 9 nucleotides line up with TRBD1. This CDR3 comprises 14 residues. V shed 8 bases, J shed 8 bases, and the junction held 12 bases outside the gene matches. The germline V gene has CDR1 SGHAT and CDR2 FQNNGV. The CDR3 here is CASESGTGRRGYTF. CDR3 bases: TGTGCCAGCGAGTCCGGGACAGGGCGGCGGGGCTACACCTTC.

Only a few counts were recorded for this clonotype. The V and J genes are TRBV28 and TRBJ1-2; D unresolved. Trimming stripped 0 bases from V and 2 bases from J, with 1 base between. This CDR3 is built from 12 residues. From germline, CDR1 is MDHEN and CDR2 SYDVKM. CDR3 sequence reads: CASSLWNYGYTF. CDR3 nucleotide sequence: TGTGCCAGCAGTTTATGGAACTATGGCTACACCTTC.

The chain is built from TRBV7-2 and TRBJ2-3; the D is unclear. Deletions cut 0 bases from V and 4 bases from J, with 17 bases between. Germline values: CDR1 SGHTA, CDR2 FQGNSA. This CDR3 has 17 amino acids. Here the CDR3 DNA reads TGTGCCAGCAGCTTAGCTCCCGGAGTTGCCGATTCAGATACGCAGTATTTT. Residues: CASSLAPGVADSDTQYF.

This clonotype occurred many times. The chain links TRBV12-3 or TRBV12-4 to TRBJ2-3; no clear D. The CDR3 is 11 amino acids. Trimming took off 6 bases at V and 4 bases at J, with 5 bases between the two ends. CDR3 sequence reads: CASSFSDTQYF. Here the CDR3 DNA reads TGTGCCAGCAGCTTCTCAGATACGCAGTATTTT.